These T cell receptor beta chains were read from a single sample in a study of blood T cell repertoires in COVID-19. Profiled with immunoSEQ multiplex PCR; TCRdb holds only in-frame clones, not every one. In the table there are fewer than 80,000 clones, around 86% of which are singletons. The sequenced material came from peripheral blood. The receptors stem from a man aged 65 to 85 with acute or convalescent COVID-19. Each CDR3 is given with its conserved first and last residue. Fields, in order: D gene, J gene, V gene, clone size, CDR3 DNA, CDR3 protein. The D gene is left open where the match is weak. Clone size is not always given. Where it is, it says once, few, many or a class for expanded clones.

TRBD2 | TRBJ2-5 | TRBV3-1/TRBV3-2 | . | TGTGCCAGCAGCCCTGGACTAGCGGGAGACCAAGAGACCCAGTACTTC | CASSPGLAGDQETQYF
. | TRBJ2-7 | TRBV19 | . | TGTGCCAGTAGTTATCGTCCCTCCTACGAGCAGTACTTC | CASSYRPSYEQYF
TRBD2 | TRBJ2-3 | TRBV10-3 | . | TGTGCCATCAGTGAGTTGGCTAGCGGGTCTAGCACAGATACGCAGTATTTT | CAISELASGSSTDTQYF
TRBD2 | TRBJ2-5 | TRBV12-3/TRBV12-4 | . | TGTGCCAGCAGGGGGACTAGCTTTGGGACCCAGTACTTC | CASRGTSFGTQYF
. | TRBJ2-2 | TRBV5-1 | . | TGCGCCAGCAGCTTGGATCGGGGGTACACCGGGGAGCTGTTTTTT | CASSLDRGYTGELFF
. | TRBJ2-4 | TRBV19 | once | TGTGCCAGTAGTCCTGAGCGGGTTCAGTACTTC | CASSPERVQYF
. | TRBJ2-6 | TRBV9 | . | TGTGCCAGCAGTAAGGAGGGCACTGGGGCCAACGTCCTGACTTTC | CASSKEGTGANVLTF
. | TRBJ1-5 | TRBV3-1/TRBV3-2 | few | TGTGCCAGCAGCCTTAAGACTGATAATCAGCCCCAGCATTTT | CASSLKTDNQPQHF
TRBD1 | TRBJ1-1 | TRBV5-1 | . | TGCGCCAGCAGCCTGGGACAGATGAACACTGAAGCTTTCTTT | CASSLGQMNTEAFF
TRBD1 | TRBJ1-4 | TRBV5-1 | . | TGCGCCAGCAGCTTTTCCGGGACAGGGAACGAAAAACTGTTTTTT | CASSFSGTGNEKLFF
. | TRBJ2-3 | TRBV24-1 | . | TGTGCCACCAGTGATCCTGGTACAGGGCTGGGCACAGATACGCAGTATTTT | CATSDPGTGLGTDTQYF
. | TRBJ1-5 | TRBV30 | . | TGTGCCTGGAGAAAACAGGAGGGTCAGCCCCAGCATTTT | CAWRKQEGQPQHF
. | TRBJ1-2 | TRBV3-1/TRBV3-2 | once | TGTGCCAGCAGCCAAACAGACTATGGCTACACCTTC | CASSQTDYGYTF
. | TRBJ2-7 | TRBV7-6 | . | TGTGCCAGCAGCTTTGCGGAAATTGGCTACGAGCAGTACTTC | CASSFAEIGYEQYF
. | TRBJ2-5 | TRBV3-1/TRBV3-2 | . | TGTGCCAGCAGCCAAGGTGTAGCTCAAGAGACCCAGTACTTC | CASSQGVAQETQYF
. | TRBJ2-1 | TRBV11-3 | . | TGTGCCAGCAGCTTAGTAGATTATGAGCAGTTCTTC | CASSLVDYEQFF
TRBD1 | TRBJ1-2 | TRBV10-3 | . | TGTGCCGGGACAGATGGAGCTAACTATGGCTACACCTTC | CAGTDGANYGYTF
. | TRBJ2-6 | TRBV3-1/TRBV3-2 | once | TGTGCCAGCAGCCAACTAGGATATGGGGCCAACGTCCTGACTTTC | CASSQLGYGANVLTF
. | TRBJ2-2 | TRBV5-6 | . | TGTGCCAGCAGCCCCGACAGGAGCACCGGGGAGCTGTTTTTT | CASSPDRSTGELFF
TRBD1 | TRBJ1-2 | TRBV28 | . | TGTGCCAGCAGTCCAACACCAGGGGGCATCGGATATGGCTACACCTTC | CASSPTPGGIGYGYTF
. | TRBJ1-3 | TRBV6-5 | . | TGTGCCAGCAGAGTCGGAGTCTCTGGAAACACCATATATTTT | CASRVGVSGNTIYF
. | TRBJ1-6 | TRBV28 | . | TGTGCCAGCAGGGCGGGGTTGAAGGATTCACCCCTCCACTTT | CASRAGLKDSPLHF
TRBD2 | TRBJ2-3 | TRBV13 | . | TGTGCCAGCAGCTGGCGTAGCGGGAGAAGCACAGATACGCAGTATTTT | CASSWRSGRSTDTQYF
TRBD2 | TRBJ2-7 | TRBV10-1 | few | TGCGCCAGCAGTGGTTCCGGGACTAGTTCCTCCGAGCAGTACTTC | CASSGSGTSSSEQYF
. | TRBJ1-2 | TRBV6-7 | . | TGTGCCAGCAGTTTTTGGGGGCAGGGCTACACCTTC | CASSFWGQGYTF
TRBD1 | TRBJ2-5 | TRBV14 | . | TGTGCCAGCAGCGACAGGGGGCAAGAGACCCAGTACTTC | CASSDRGQETQYF
. | TRBJ1-2 | TRBV12-2 | . | TGTGCAAGTCGCCCGGACAGGGGGTCTAACTATGGCTACACCTTC | CASRPDRGSNYGYTF
. | TRBJ1-2 | TRBV18 | . | TGTGCCAGCTCACCACCGGAAGGGGCTAACTATGGCTACACCTTC | CASSPPEGANYGYTF
. | TRBJ1-4 | TRBV30 | . | TGTGCCTGGAGTGTATTGGGGGGGTTCGGAAAACTGTTTTTT | CAWSVLGGFGKLFF
TRBD2 | TRBJ2-2 | TRBV14 | . | TGTGCCAGCAGTCGAGCGGGGACCTTCCCCGGGGAGCTGTTTTTT | CASSRAGTFPGELFF
TRBD2 | TRBJ2-3 | TRBV5-5 | once | TGTGCCAGCAGCTTGGGAGGACTAGGTAACGCAGATACGCAGTATTTT | CASSLGGLGNADTQYF
TRBD1 | TRBJ2-7 | TRBV4-1 | . | TGCGCCAGCAGCGCGACAGGGGCGACCTACGAGCAGTACTTC | CASSATGATYEQYF
TRBD1 | TRBJ1-6 | TRBV4-1 | . | TGCGCCAGCAGAGCCGGGACAGCTATTAGTAATTCACCCCTCCACTTT | CASRAGTAISNSPLHF
TRBD1 | TRBJ2-1 | TRBV11-3 | . | TGTGCCAGCAGCAGGGGGCGGGATGAGCAGTTCTTC | CASSRGRDEQFF
. | TRBJ2-7 | TRBV28 | . | TGTGCCAGCCCACCTCGGGTACCCAAGAGCTCCTACGAGCAGTACTTC | CASPPRVPKSSYEQYF
. | TRBJ2-2 | TRBV2 | . | TGTGCCAGCACGACCTCACAGTACACCGGGGAGCTGTTTTTT | CASTTSQYTGELFF
. | TRBJ2-7 | TRBV12-1 | . | TGTGCCAGCAGCTTCAGGATGCTTCATTTCGGCCACGAGCAGTACTTC | CASSFRMLHFGHEQYF
TRBD1 | TRBJ1-2 | TRBV19 | . | TGTGCCAGTGTCCATCAGGGGGGATCCTATGGCTACACCTTC | CASVHQGGSYGYTF
. | TRBJ2-7 | TRBV7-9 | . | TGTGCCAGCAGCTTAGTGAGTAGAGAGGAGCAGTACTTC | CASSLVSREEQYF
. | TRBJ1-1 | TRBV27 | . | TGTGCCAGCAGCAGATCTTTGCGGACTGAAGCTTTCTTT | CASSRSLRTEAFF
TRBD2 | TRBJ2-3 | TRBV5-4 | . | TGTGCCAGCAGCTCGGGACTAGCGGGGGGGGAGGATACGCAGTATTTT | CASSSGLAGGEDTQYF
. | TRBJ2-4 | TRBV28 | . | TGTGCCAGCAGCCTTGAGGAGGGAGCGAGAAACATTCAGTACTTC | CASSLEEGARNIQYF
. | TRBJ2-6 | TRBV18 | . | TGTGCCAGCTCACCAAACAGGGCCCGCTCTGGGGCCAACGTCCTGACTTTC | CASSPNRARSGANVLTF